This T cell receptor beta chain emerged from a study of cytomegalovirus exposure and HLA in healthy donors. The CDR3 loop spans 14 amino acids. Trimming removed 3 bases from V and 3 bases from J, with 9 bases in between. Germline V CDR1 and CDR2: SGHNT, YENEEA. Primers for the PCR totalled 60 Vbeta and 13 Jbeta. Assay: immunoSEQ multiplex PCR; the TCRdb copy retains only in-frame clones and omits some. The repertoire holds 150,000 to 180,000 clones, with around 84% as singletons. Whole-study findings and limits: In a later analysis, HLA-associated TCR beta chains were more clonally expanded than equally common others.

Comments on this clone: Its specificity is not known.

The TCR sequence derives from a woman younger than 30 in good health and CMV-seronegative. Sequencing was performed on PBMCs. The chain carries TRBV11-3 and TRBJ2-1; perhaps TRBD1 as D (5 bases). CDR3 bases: TGTGCCAGCAGCTTCTCCGACAGCTACAATGAGCAGTTCTTC. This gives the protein CASSFSDSYNEQFF.